These 21 T cell receptor beta chains share one sample of origin, sequenced in a study of cytomegalovirus exposure and HLA in healthy donors. The PCR used 60 Vbeta and 13 Jbeta primers. Method: immunoSEQ multiplex PCR; TCRdb's copy keeps in-frame clones and lacks some. The table lists approximately 170,000 clones, with about 0.79% in the top ten. Sample: PBMCs. These receptors were taken from a woman between 18 and 29 years old in good health and CMV-seropositive.

J is TRBJ1-6 and V is TRBV30; weak D call: TRBD1 (5 bases). CDR3 size: 14 residues. V lost 2 bases to trimming and J lost 6 bases, with 11 bases between them. CDR1 and CDR2 from the germline V gene are GTSNPN and SVGIG (reference sequence). The CDR3 loop reads CAWSPDSVNSPLHF. The CDR3 DNA sequence: TGTGCCTGGAGTCCTGACAGTGTTAATTCACCCCTCCACTTT.

The V and J genes are TRBV30 and TRBJ2-5; D is uncertain. The germline V gene has CDR1 GTSNPN and CDR2 SVGIG (reference sequence). Trimming shortened V by 0 bases and J by 2 bases, and 13 bases separated the two germline ends. The CDR3 loop spans 15 amino acids. CDR3 bases: TGTGCCTGGAGTGTATTTAAAGACATGCAAGAGACCCAGTACTTC. It specifies CAWSVFKDMQETQYF.

The gene calls are TRBV5-5 and TRBJ2-3; TRBD2 matches 9 bases. Germline CDR1 and CDR2: SGHKS and YYEKEE (reference sequence). Trimming removed 4 bases from V and 0 bases from J; junction bases left unmatched: 9. The CDR3 length is 17 residues. The CDR3 region is CASSAQPSGESTDTQYF. DNA of the CDR3: TGTGCCAGCAGCGCCCAACCTAGCGGGGAGAGCACAGATACGCAGTATTTT.

The chain is built from TRBV6-6 and TRBJ2-3; tentative D call: TRBD2 (6 bases). Germline V gene data show CDR1 as MNHNY and CDR2 as SVGAGI (reference sequence). V lost 6 bases, J lost 3 bases, and 13 bases lay in between. The CDR3 extends over 14 amino acids. The CDR3 sequence is CASSTGTATDTQYF. The CDR3 DNA is TGTGCCAGCAGCACCGGGACTGCAACAGATACGCAGTATTTT.

The CDR3 DNA is TGTGCCAGCAGCCAAGGACTGTCCTCCTACAATGAGCAGTTCTTC. Its translation is CASSQGLSSYNEQFF. The V gene is TRBV4-2, the J gene TRBJ2-1; no reliable D call. V shed 1 base and J shed 0 bases, with 7 bases lying between them. The CDR3 spans 15 residues. Germline CDR1 reads LGHNA; CDR2 reads YNFKEQ.

The chain joins TRBV7-2 to TRBJ2-5; 10 bases are a match to TRBD2. Gene TRBJ2-7 matches the end of the DNA better, so the J call may be wrong. Germline values: CDR1 SGHTA, CDR2 FQGNSA. CDR3 length equals 16 residues. CDR3 nucleotide sequence: TGTGCCAGCAGCTTAGCGGCTAGCGGGGGACCCTACGAGCAGTACTTC. Amino acid sequence: CASSLAASGGPYEQYF.

The V gene is TRBV11-3, the J gene TRBJ1-1, with a weak D call TRBD1 (6 bases). The CDR3 consists of 14 residues. Per the germline V gene, CDR1 is SGHNT and CDR2 is YENEEA. V shed 3 bases and J shed 3 bases, with 11 bases lying between them. In DNA, the CDR3 is TGTGCCAGCAGCTTCCCAGGGGAGCACACTGAAGCTTTCTTT. Its translation: CASSFPGEHTEAFF.

The genes are TRBV7-3 and TRBJ1-1; weak D call: TRBD1 (5 bases). The germline V and J ends were trimmed by 2 bases and 4 bases, with 11 bases remaining between them. The CDR3 has 14 residues. CDR1 and CDR2 from the germline V gene are SGHTA and FQGTGA. CDR3 sequence reads: CASSLEGRGTEAFF. The CDR3 bases are TGTGCCAGCAGCTTAGAGGGGAGGGGCACTGAAGCTTTCTTT.

The chain combines TRBV6-1 with TRBJ2-7; 9 nucleotides align to TRBD1. This CDR3 is 14 amino acids long. CDR1 is MNHNS and CDR2 is SASEGT in the germline V gene. Trimming removed 7 bases from V and 3 bases from J; junction bases left unmatched: 7. The CDR3: CASTRGQGVYEQYF. CDR3 coding DNA: TGTGCCAGCACGCGGGGACAGGGAGTCTACGAGCAGTACTTC.

The CDR3 nucleotides read TGTGCCAGCAGCTCCGGACAAAAAAATGAAAAACTGTTTTTT. It translates to CASSSGQKNEKLFF. The chain couples TRBV5-8 to TRBJ1-4, with a weak D call TRBD1 (5 bases). V was pared by 3 bases and J by 5 bases, with 11 bases between. The CDR3 length is 14 residues. Germline CDR1 reads SGHTS; CDR2 reads YDEGEE.

The chain combines TRBV5-6 with TRBJ1-6; a weak D match, TRBD1 (6 bases). V gave up 0 bases and J gave up 9 bases, with 13 bases separating them. The CDR3 loop spans 15 amino acids. Germline V gene data show CDR1 as SGHDT and CDR2 as YYEEEE. CDR3 protein: CASSLDRVGVSPLHF. DNA for the CDR3: TGTGCCAGCAGCTTGGACAGGGTCGGGGTTTCACCCCTCCACTTT.

The chain recombines TRBV4-2 with TRBJ2-5; 7 positions agree with TRBD1. Germline CDR1 LGHNA, CDR2 YNFKEQ. V trimming: 2 bases; J trimming: 7 bases; junction bases outside the gene matches: 13. CDR3 size: 16 residues. The CDR3, as DNA: TGTGCCAGCAGCCAACCCTCAGGTCAGGGGGTGGTGACCCAGTACTTC. This translates into CASSQPSGQGVVTQYF.

This rearrangement joins TRBV7-2 to TRBJ2-2; D uncertain. The CDR3 runs 15 residues. The germline CDR1 and CDR2 sequences are SGHTA and FQGNSA. The V end was cut by 4 bases, the J end by 1 base, with 10 bases between. The CDR3 loop is CASSSQVGNTGELFF. The CDR3 coding sequence is TGTGCCAGCAGCTCCCAGGTGGGGAACACCGGGGAGCTGTTTTTT.

This chain uses TRBV2 with TRBJ2-3; 15 bases agree with TRBD2. The trim removed 4 bases at V and 4 bases at J, leaving 3 bases unmatched. CDR3 length equals 16 residues. CDR1 SNHLY and CDR2 FYNNEI come from the germline V gene. The CDR3 spells CASSGTSGRAADTQYF. In DNA, the CDR3 is TGTGCCAGCAGTGGGACTAGCGGGAGGGCCGCAGATACGCAGTATTTT.

The chain recombines TRBV5-1 with TRBJ2-5, with a possible D match to TRBD1 (6 bases). This CDR3 spans 15 amino acids. Germline values: CDR1 SGHRS, CDR2 YFSETQ. The V end was cut by 2 bases, the J end by 1 base, with 12 bases between. The CDR3 DNA reads TGCGCCAGCAGCTTTAACAGGGCCCCCCAAGAGACCCAGTACTTC. This encodes CASSFNRAPQETQYF.

The V and J genes are TRBV7-9 and TRBJ2-7, with D perhaps TRBD1 (6 bases). With 3 bases removed from V and 3 bases from J, the gap between germline ends came to 12 bases. Per the germline V gene, CDR1 is SEHNR and CDR2 is FQNEAQ (reference sequence). CDR3 length equals 14 residues. The DNA for the CDR3 is TGTGCCAGCAGCTTTGGGGGCTGGGACTACGAGCAGTACTTC. This gives the protein CASSFGGWDYEQYF.

The rearrangement uses TRBV6-6 and TRBJ2-7; TRBD2 agrees at 12 bases. Trimming took 5 bases from V and 4 from J; bases not matched to a gene: 6. The CDR3 length is 15 residues. Looked up from germline, CDR1 is MNHNY and CDR2 is SVGAGI (reference sequence). CDR3 residues: CASSGGLAGGYEQYF. The CDR3 DNA is TGTGCCAGCAGTGGGGGGCTAGCGGGGGGGTACGAGCAGTACTTC.

The chain is built from TRBV5-1 and TRBJ1-4; D possibly corresponds to TRBD1 (6 bases). Trimming shortened V by 3 bases and J by 16 bases, and 37 bases separated the two germline ends. Germline CDR1 reads SGHRS; CDR2 reads YFSETQ. The CDR3 has 19 amino acids. The CDR3: CASSSSLRDIYFKGKKRFF. In DNA, the CDR3 is TGCGCCAGCAGCTCATCCCTCCGGGACATTTATTTTAAAGGTAAAAAGCGGTTTTTT.

This chain uses TRBV6-6 with TRBJ2-5; 8 nucleotides line up with TRBD2. The CDR3 spans 13 residues. CDR1 and CDR2 from the germline V gene are MNHNY and SVGAGI (reference sequence). The V segment lost 5 bases and the J segment 3 bases; nucleotides outside the gene matches: 2. For the CDR3, the DNA is TGTGCCAGCAGTACGGGGGGGAAAGAGACCCAGTACTTC. It is translated as CASSTGGKETQYF.

The chain combines TRBV30 with TRBJ2-5, with D possibly TRBD2 on 7 matching bases. V lost 4 bases and J lost 2, with 11 bases in between. Germline V gene sequence: CDR1 GTSNPN, CDR2 SVGIG (reference sequence). The CDR3 contains 13 residues. The chain's CDR3 is CAWIGGGQETQYF. In nucleotides, the CDR3 is TGTGCCTGGATAGGGGGAGGGCAAGAGACCCAGTACTTC.

The CDR3 loop reads CASSPTGGHQPQHF. CDR3 in DNA: TGTGCCAGCAGCCCAACAGGGGGTCATCAGCCCCAGCATTTT. The J gene is TRBJ1-5, the V gene TRBV6-5; 8 bases are shared with TRBD1. The CDR3 length is 14 residues. CDR1 MNHEY and CDR2 SVGAGI come from the germline V gene. J lost 5 bases, V lost 6 bases, and 6 bases had no gene match.